Listed below are T cell receptor beta chains from one sample, sequenced in a study of response to subunit inactivated influenza vaccine. TCRdb reprocessed the RT-PCR reads via MiXCR and lists one record per CDR3 protein. Of around 530,000 distinct CDR3 sequences listed, about 10% are singletons. Here the sequenced sample was PBMCs from blood, taken on the day of vaccination. All receptors come from a man in his fifties or sixties who received an inactivated influenza vaccine. The CDR3 runs from the conserved cysteine through the conserved F or W. A D gene is named only where the DNA matches it firmly. Expanded clones get a size class; other rows say once, few or many, or leave the size out.

v_call: TRBV28; d_call: -; j_call: TRBJ2-3; clone_size: few; cdr3_nt: TGTGCCAGCAGTCCTGCAGGGGCAATTAGCACAGATACGCAGTATTTT; cdr3_aa: CASSPAGAISTDTQYF
v_call: TRBV2; d_call: -; j_call: TRBJ1-4; clone_size: -; cdr3_nt: TGTGCCAGCAGAAAGTCTGCGCTGGGCGAAAAACTGTTTTTT; cdr3_aa: CASRKSALGEKLFF
v_call: TRBV10-1; d_call: TRBD1; j_call: TRBJ2-3; clone_size: few; cdr3_nt: TGCGCCAGCAGTGAAAGGGGGCATACGGCAGATACGCAGTATTTT; cdr3_aa: CASSERGHTADTQYF
v_call: TRBV25-1; d_call: -; j_call: TRBJ1-1; clone_size: few; cdr3_nt: TGTGCCAGCAGTGCACAGGGACTTCGAGACGCTTTCTTT; cdr3_aa: CASSAQGLRDAFF
v_call: TRBV7-2; d_call: TRBD2; j_call: TRBJ2-1; clone_size: few; cdr3_nt: TGTGCCAGCAGCACAGGTGGCGGGGGGCTCCTCTACAATGAGCAGTTCTTC; cdr3_aa: CASSTGGGGLLYNEQFF
v_call: TRBV29-1; d_call: -; j_call: TRBJ2-7; clone_size: -; cdr3_nt: TGCAGCGGGGACACAGGCTACGAGCAGTACTTC; cdr3_aa: CSGDTGYEQYF
v_call: TRBV15; d_call: TRBD2; j_call: TRBJ2-3; clone_size: -; cdr3_nt: TGTGCCGCAAGGGAGGGCGGAACAGATACGCAGTATTTT; cdr3_aa: CAAREGGTDTQYF
v_call: TRBV6-1; d_call: -; j_call: TRBJ2-2; clone_size: -; cdr3_nt: TGTGCCAGCAGGTCATATAACACCGGGGAGCTGTTTTTT; cdr3_aa: CASRSYNTGELFF
v_call: TRBV5-1; d_call: -; j_call: TRBJ2-5; clone_size: -; cdr3_nt: TGCGCCAGCAGCTTGCAGGGTGTTCGCCAAGAGACCCAGTACTTC; cdr3_aa: CASSLQGVRQETQYF
v_call: TRBV6-5; d_call: -; j_call: TRBJ2-7; clone_size: few; cdr3_nt: TGTGCCAGCAGTTACTCGAATCCTAGGGTCTACGAGCAGTACTTC; cdr3_aa: CASSYSNPRVYEQYF
v_call: TRBV5-1; d_call: TRBD1; j_call: TRBJ1-4; clone_size: few; cdr3_nt: TGCGCCAGCAGCTCACAGGGGGCTCAGGGGGAAAAACTGTTTTTT; cdr3_aa: CASSSQGAQGEKLFF
v_call: TRBV4-2; d_call: -; j_call: TRBJ2-7; clone_size: few; cdr3_nt: TGTGCCAGCAGCCAAGATCCGGGGACCTACGAGCAGTACTTC; cdr3_aa: CASSQDPGTYEQYF
v_call: TRBV11-2; d_call: -; j_call: TRBJ2-5; clone_size: -; cdr3_nt: TGTGCCATCAGCCCCCATGAGGACGGGGTCGGGACCCAGTACTTC; cdr3_aa: CAISPHEDGVGTQYF
v_call: TRBV20-1; d_call: -; j_call: TRBJ1-6; clone_size: few; cdr3_nt: TGCAGTGCTAGACTGCAGGCGCCTCTTTATAATTCACCCCTCCACTTT; cdr3_aa: CSARLQAPLYNSPLHF
v_call: TRBV29-1; d_call: -; j_call: TRBJ2-3; clone_size: many; cdr3_nt: TGCAGCGCGGATCCACGAGCCGGCACAGATACGCAGTATTTT; cdr3_aa: CSADPRAGTDTQYF
v_call: TRBV28; d_call: -; j_call: TRBJ1-2; clone_size: few; cdr3_nt: TGTGCCAGCACCCCGTCGGGCAGCACTAACTATGGCTACACCTTC; cdr3_aa: CASTPSGSTNYGYTF
v_call: TRBV5-1; d_call: -; j_call: TRBJ2-3; clone_size: many; cdr3_nt: TGCGCCAGCAGCTTGGCAGGTGATACGCAGTATTTT; cdr3_aa: CASSLAGDTQYF
v_call: TRBV7-2; d_call: -; j_call: TRBJ1-4; clone_size: few; cdr3_nt: TGTGCCAGCAGCTTAGTGGGGGGGGCAACTAATGAAAAACTGTTTTTT; cdr3_aa: CASSLVGGATNEKLFF
v_call: TRBV27; d_call: -; j_call: TRBJ2-7; clone_size: few; cdr3_nt: TGTGCCAGCAGGGATCGTAGCGGCCCGACCTACGAGCAGTACTTC; cdr3_aa: CASRDRSGPTYEQYF
v_call: TRBV7-2; d_call: TRBD2; j_call: TRBJ2-5; clone_size: few; cdr3_nt: TGTGCCAGCAGCTTGACGGCCTATGCTAGCGGGGCATCCCAGTACTTC; cdr3_aa: CASSLTAYASGASQYF
v_call: TRBV5-6; d_call: -; j_call: TRBJ2-1; clone_size: few; cdr3_nt: TGTGCCAGCAGCGACGGACCTAGGCAGCAGTTCTTC; cdr3_aa: CASSDGPRQQFF
v_call: TRBV20-1; d_call: -; j_call: TRBJ2-5; clone_size: -; cdr3_nt: TGCAGTGCTACCGCCCACCAGGCTAGCGTTTGGGAGACCCAGTACTTT; cdr3_aa: CSATAHQASVWETQYF
v_call: TRBV7-8; d_call: TRBD2; j_call: TRBJ2-1; clone_size: -; cdr3_nt: TGTGCCAGCAGCGCTAGCGGGAGGGGCAATGAGCAGTTCTTC; cdr3_aa: CASSASGRGNEQFF
v_call: TRBV6-2/TRBV6-3; d_call: TRBD2; j_call: TRBJ2-3; clone_size: many; cdr3_nt: TGTGCCAGCAGTAGCGGGAGGACAGATACGCAGTATTTT; cdr3_aa: CASSSGRTDTQYF
v_call: TRBV29-1; d_call: -; j_call: TRBJ2-3; clone_size: many; cdr3_nt: TGCAGCGTTGAAAAGCCAGGGGCTAGCACAGATACGCAGTATTTT; cdr3_aa: CSVEKPGASTDTQYF
v_call: TRBV12-3/TRBV12-4; d_call: -; j_call: TRBJ2-7; clone_size: few; cdr3_nt: TGTGCCAGCATCATCCCCATTTACGAGCAGTACTTC; cdr3_aa: CASIIPIYEQYF
v_call: TRBV21-1; d_call: -; j_call: TRBJ2-1; clone_size: few; cdr3_nt: TGTGCCAGCAGCAAAAACCGGGGAGGGGGGACTAGTGCTCTCCTCTCCTACAATGAGCAGTTCTTC; cdr3_aa: CASSKNRGGGTSALLSYNEQFF
v_call: TRBV12-3/TRBV12-4; d_call: -; j_call: TRBJ1-6; clone_size: -; cdr3_nt: TGTGCCAGCAGTTTAGCGCAGGGGTGGCGGTCACCCCTCCACTTT; cdr3_aa: CASSLAQGWRSPLHF
v_call: TRBV20-1; d_call: -; j_call: TRBJ2-5; clone_size: -; cdr3_nt: TGCAGTGCTAGGTCACCGCTCGGGGAGACCCAGTACTTC; cdr3_aa: CSARSPLGETQYF
v_call: TRBV21-1; d_call: -; j_call: TRBJ2-1; clone_size: few; cdr3_nt: TGTGCCAGCAGCACTGACCTGGTTGGGAATGAGCAGTTCTTC; cdr3_aa: CASSTDLVGNEQFF
v_call: TRBV5-1; d_call: -; j_call: TRBJ2-1; clone_size: -; cdr3_nt: TGCGCCAGCAGCTTGGTGCCCAGGACGTTCTCCTACAATGAGCAGTTCTTC; cdr3_aa: CASSLVPRTFSYNEQFF
v_call: TRBV29-1; d_call: -; j_call: TRBJ2-1; clone_size: -; cdr3_nt: TGCAGCGTTGAAGATCTAGGGGGCCCGGGGGCCCACAATGAGCAGTTCTTC; cdr3_aa: CSVEDLGGPGAHNEQFF
v_call: TRBV3-1; d_call: TRBD1; j_call: TRBJ1-5; clone_size: -; cdr3_nt: TGTGCCAGCAGCCAAGTACAGGGGGGTCAGCCCCAGCATTTT; cdr3_aa: CASSQVQGGQPQHF
v_call: TRBV12-3/TRBV12-4; d_call: TRBD1; j_call: TRBJ2-2; clone_size: few; cdr3_nt: TGTGCCAGCAGGGGACAGGGCTATTCCACCGGGGAGCTGTTTTTT; cdr3_aa: CASRGQGYSTGELFF
v_call: TRBV6-5; d_call: TRBD2; j_call: TRBJ2-7; clone_size: -; cdr3_nt: TGTGCCAGCAGTTACTTAACGGGGGGGCCCTACGAGCAGTACTTC; cdr3_aa: CASSYLTGGPYEQYF
v_call: TRBV19; d_call: -; j_call: TRBJ1-6; clone_size: -; cdr3_nt: TGTGCCAGTAGTAAGGTCAGAAGACCCCTCCACTTT; cdr3_aa: CASSKVRRPLHF
v_call: TRBV4-3; d_call: TRBD2; j_call: TRBJ2-7; clone_size: few; cdr3_nt: TGCGCCAGCAGCCAGTCCCACATAACTAGCGGGGGCTACGAGCAGTACTTC; cdr3_aa: CASSQSHITSGGYEQYF
v_call: TRBV4-2; d_call: TRBD2; j_call: TRBJ2-1; clone_size: many; cdr3_nt: TGTGCCAGCAGCCAAGATCTAGCGGGGGGGCTCAATGAGCAGTTCTTC; cdr3_aa: CASSQDLAGGLNEQFF
v_call: TRBV10-3; d_call: TRBD2; j_call: TRBJ2-3; clone_size: -; cdr3_nt: TGTGCCATCAGAGCGGGAGGGGACACAGATACGCAGTATTTT; cdr3_aa: CAIRAGGDTDTQYF
v_call: TRBV7-9; d_call: -; j_call: TRBJ2-5; clone_size: many; cdr3_nt: TGTGCCAGCAGCCCCCACGGGGAGACCCAGTACTTC; cdr3_aa: CASSPHGETQYF
v_call: TRBV9; d_call: -; j_call: TRBJ2-1; clone_size: -; cdr3_nt: TGTGCCAGCAGCCCCGAAGGAGTTTTCAGAGGTGAGCAGTTCTTC; cdr3_aa: CASSPEGVFRGEQFF
v_call: TRBV4-1; d_call: -; j_call: TRBJ1-1; clone_size: few; cdr3_nt: TGCGCCAGCAGCCAAGGGGTCAACCTGAACACTGAAGCTTTCTTT; cdr3_aa: CASSQGVNLNTEAFF
v_call: TRBV28; d_call: TRBD1; j_call: TRBJ1-2; clone_size: many; cdr3_nt: TGTGCCAGCACCAAGGACAGGGGGCATATCACCGTTGGCTACACCTTC; cdr3_aa: CASTKDRGHITVGYTF
v_call: TRBV12-3/TRBV12-4; d_call: -; j_call: TRBJ2-7; clone_size: many; cdr3_nt: TGTGCCAGCAGCCTTACCCCTTTAGGGGAGCAGTACTTC; cdr3_aa: CASSLTPLGEQYF
v_call: TRBV7-2; d_call: -; j_call: TRBJ2-5; clone_size: -; cdr3_nt: TGTGCCAGCAGCTTTTTCAGCGACCAAGAGACCCAGTACTTC; cdr3_aa: CASSFFSDQETQYF
v_call: TRBV27; d_call: -; j_call: TRBJ2-7; clone_size: many; cdr3_nt: TGTGCCAGCAGGGATCGGGTCTCCTACGAGCAGTACTTC; cdr3_aa: CASRDRVSYEQYF
v_call: TRBV7-9; d_call: -; j_call: TRBJ2-7; clone_size: few; cdr3_nt: TGTGCCAGCAGCTCCCCTCAGGGGGGAGCGGGCGAGCAGTACTTC; cdr3_aa: CASSSPQGGAGEQYF
v_call: TRBV11-2; d_call: TRBD2; j_call: TRBJ2-5; clone_size: -; cdr3_nt: TGTGCCAGCAGCCCGGGACTAGCGGGGACAGAGACCCAGTACTTC; cdr3_aa: CASSPGLAGTETQYF
v_call: TRBV4-3; d_call: TRBD1; j_call: TRBJ2-7; clone_size: -; cdr3_nt: TGCGCCAGCAGCCAGGGGACAGTGGACCCCTACGAGCAGTACTTC; cdr3_aa: CASSQGTVDPYEQYF
v_call: TRBV7-2; d_call: -; j_call: TRBJ2-1; clone_size: -; cdr3_nt: TGTGCCAGCAGCCCGATGAATGAGCAGTTCTTC; cdr3_aa: CASSPMNEQFF
v_call: TRBV3-1; d_call: TRBD1; j_call: TRBJ2-2; clone_size: few; cdr3_nt: TGTGCCAGCAGAATTGGACAGGGGACCGGGGAGCTGTTTTTT; cdr3_aa: CASRIGQGTGELFF